What follows are 23 T cell receptor beta chains derived from one specimen sequenced in a study of cytomegalovirus exposure and HLA in healthy donors. Vbeta (60) and Jbeta (13) primers were used in the PCR. This table comes from immunoSEQ multiplex PCR, and its TCRdb copy is limited to in-frame clones, with some not included. This sample yields 35,000 to 50,000 clones, of which over 75% are seen a single time; 2.5% to 3% belongs to the top ten. The sequenced sample was PBMCs. Source of these receptors: a man aged 50 to 60 in good health and CMV-seronegative.

The V and J genes are TRBV2 and TRBJ1-6, with TRBD1 as a possible D gene (5 bases). Germline CDR1 SNHLY, CDR2 FYNNEI. This CDR3 comprises 13 residues. V dropped 6 bases and J dropped 8 bases, with 11 bases sitting between them. The CDR3 DNA follows: TGTGCCAGCAGGAGAGGGGAGGATTCACCCCTCCACTTT. Translated, it gives CASRRGEDSPLHF.

The V gene is TRBV7-2, the J gene TRBJ2-4; maybe TRBD1 (6 bases). The length of the CDR3 is 17 residues. The V and J ends lost 0 bases and 1 base respectively, with 13 bases between them. Germline CDR1 is SGHTA and CDR2 is FQGNSA. In nucleotides, the CDR3 is TGTGCCAGCAGCTTAGCTGGGGGCGTTGCGGCCAAAAACATTCAGTACTTC. Translation: CASSLAGGVAAKNIQYF.

V and J are TRBV11-3 and TRBJ2-1; 14 bases align to TRBD2. The CDR3 totals 15 residues. J gave up 8 bases and V 5 bases, and 5 bases lay outside the gene matches. Germline-derived CDR1 and CDR2 are SGHNT and YENEEA. CDR3 in DNA: TGTGCCAGCAGCGCGGCGGGACTAGCGGGAGATGAGCAGTTCTTC. This sequence encodes CASSAAGLAGDEQFF. The full variable domain, its missing parts supplied by reference TRBV11-3 and TRBJ2-1, is EAGVVQSPRYKIIEKKQPVAFWCNPISGHNTLYWYLQNLGQGPELLIRYENEEAVDDSQLPKDRFSAERLKGVDSTLKIQPAELGDSAVYLCASSAAGLAGDEQFFGPGTRLTVL.

This chain connects TRBV7-2 to TRBJ1-1; 7 bases align to TRBD1. Germline CDR1 SGHTA, CDR2 FQGNSA. The CDR3 sequence is 16 residues long. Losses at the gene ends were 4 bases for V and 4 bases for J; bases not matched to a gene: 12. CDR3 in DNA: TGTGCCAGCAGCTCCCAGACAGGGTTCTGGGGCACTGAAGCTTTCTTT. It codes for CASSSQTGFWGTEAFF.

The chain combines TRBV11-2 with TRBJ2-3; 7 nucleotides match TRBD2. The junction had 4 bases not matched to a gene; V was cut back by 5 bases and J by 8 bases. The V gene's germline CDR1 is SGHAT and CDR2 FQNNGV. CDR3 length equals 12 residues. The CDR3 reads CASSPTGGTQYF. The CDR3 DNA reads as TGTGCCAGCAGCCCCACGGGGGGTACGCAGTATTTT.

V gene TRBV30 combines with J gene TRBJ2-3; 13 nucleotides line up with TRBD2. Germline trimming cut 3 bases from V and 2 bases from J; bases unmatched to any gene: 5. Germline V gives CDR1 GTSNPN, CDR2 SVGIG (reference sequence). This CDR3 has 16 residues. The CDR3 sequence: CAWRPGTSGATDTQYF. The DNA for the CDR3 is TGTGCCTGGAGGCCCGGGACTAGCGGGGCCACAGATACGCAGTATTTT.

V and J are TRBV2 and TRBJ2-1, with D perhaps matching TRBD1 (5 bases). Per the germline V gene, CDR1 is SNHLY and CDR2 is FYNNEI. The CDR3 has 14 amino acids. V shed 4 bases and J shed 9 bases, with 16 bases lying between them. The CDR3 DNA reads as TGTGCCAGCAGTGGGACAACCCTACAAGGTGAGCAGTTCTTC. Translated: CASSGTTLQGEQFF.

The J gene is TRBJ2-7, the V gene TRBV4-1; 10 bases agree with TRBD2. The CDR3 has 16 amino acids. V shed 0 bases, J shed 5 bases, and the junction held 7 bases outside the gene matches. The germline V gene encodes CDR1 MGHRA and CDR2 YSYEKL. CDR3 DNA: TGCGCCAGCAGCCAAGATAGGAGCGGGAGGGCCCACGAGCAGTACTTC. Encoded protein: CASSQDRSGRAHEQYF.

The chain is built from TRBV7-3 and TRBJ2-5; TRBD2 matches 8 bases. CDR3 length: 15 residues. The germline CDR1 and CDR2 sequences are SGHTA and FQGTGA. V was clipped by 5 bases and J by 0 bases; unmatched bases: 5. As DNA, the CDR3 is TGTGCCAGCAGCCTAGGACTAGCCCACCAAGAGACCCAGTACTTC. Its protein is CASSLGLAHQETQYF.

The rearrangement joins TRBV27 to TRBJ1-1; a weak D match, TRBD1 (5 bases). The CDR3 is 14 amino acids. V shed 8 bases and J shed 0 bases, with 13 bases lying between them. Germline V gene sequence: CDR1 MNHEY, CDR2 SMNVEV (reference sequence). CDR3 sequence reads: CASYGGVMNTEAFF. The CDR3 bases are TGTGCCAGCTACGGAGGGGTTATGAACACTGAAGCTTTCTTT.

This clone was picked up one time. This chain joins TRBV7-3 and TRBJ2-1; TRBD2 agrees at 10 bases. There are 19 residues in the CDR3. Trimming took 5 bases from V and 7 from J; bases not matched to a gene: 20. Germline V gene data show CDR1 as SGHTA and CDR2 as FQGTGA. CDR3 loop: CASSRVRRGSGRAGNEQFF. The DNA of the CDR3 is TGTGCCAGCAGCCGAGTACGAAGGGGGAGCGGGAGGGCCGGGAATGAGCAGTTCTTC.

The chain employs TRBV4-2 and TRBJ2-1; D is possibly TRBD1 (6 bases). Trimming removed 0 bases from V and 0 bases from J, with 18 bases in between. The CDR3 runs to 19 residues. Germline CDR1 reads LGHNA; CDR2 reads YNFKEQ. Here the CDR3 DNA reads TGTGCCAGCAGCCAAGATCCGCTGGGGGCAGGGAACTCCTACAATGAGCAGTTCTTC. Its protein product is CASSQDPLGAGNSYNEQFF.

This rearrangement joins TRBV7-6 to TRBJ2-2, with D uncertain. Germline CDR1 and CDR2: SGHVS and FNYEAQ. The CDR3 is 12 residues long. V lost 5 bases and J 8 bases, leaving 9 bases between the germline ends. The CDR3 is CASSLAAGELFF. In DNA form, the CDR3 reads TGTGCCAGCAGCCTTGCCGCGGGGGAGCTGTTTTTT.

The chain has TRBV9 and TRBJ2-7; D is perhaps TRBD2 (6 bases). Trimming stripped 2 bases from V and 9 bases from J, with 9 bases between. Looked up from germline, CDR1 is SGDLS and CDR2 is YYNGEE. This CDR3 contains 11 residues. The CDR3 region is CASSVGRGQYF. Here the CDR3 DNA reads TGTGCCAGCAGCGTGGGGCGGGGGCAGTACTTC.

This chain connects TRBV13 to TRBJ2-3, with 10 bases fitting TRBD1. The CDR3 sequence is 15 residues long. The V and J ends lost 5 bases and 4 bases, in that order; junction bases with no gene match: 6. CDR1 is PRHDT and CDR2 is FYEKMQ in the germline V gene (reference sequence). The CDR3 DNA is TGTGCCAGCAGCCTCAGACAGGGGGCTGCAGATACGCAGTATTTT. It is translated as CASSLRQGAADTQYF.

J is TRBJ1-4 and V is TRBV6-5, with a possible D match to TRBD1 (5 bases). The V end lost 0 bases, the J end lost 5 bases, and 10 bases lay between the germline ends. The germline V gene has CDR1 MNHEY and CDR2 SVGAGI. The CDR3 has 15 amino acids. CDR3 amino acids: CASSYSYRGNEKLFF. CDR3 coding DNA: TGTGCCAGCAGTTACTCGTACCGGGGGAATGAAAAACTGTTTTTT.

This clone was observed once. At one end, the junction sequence differs from germline, possibly due to a read error. The genes are TRBV7-9 and TRBJ1-2; D gene unclear. This CDR3 has 14 amino acids. CDR1 and CDR2 (germline): SEHNR, FQNEAQ (reference sequence). CDR3 coding DNA: TGTTCCAGCAGCTTATTCTCTCGGGACTATGGCTACACCTTC. As protein: CSSSLFSRDYGYTF.

This chain connects TRBV4-3 to TRBJ2-3; a possible D gene is TRBD1 (5 bases). Trimming pared 0 bases from V and 4 bases from J, leaving 11 bases between. The germline gives CDR1 LGHNA, CDR2 YSLEER. The CDR3 loop spans 15 amino acids. The CDR3 region has the DNA TGCGCCAGCAGCCAAGACGTCAGGGAACCAGATACGCAGTATTTT. Protein sequence: CASSQDVREPDTQYF.

The chain combines TRBV19 with TRBJ2-1, with D possibly matching TRBD2 (6 bases). This CDR3 is built from 13 residues. Looked up from germline, CDR1 is LNHDA and CDR2 is SQIVND (reference sequence). Between the trimmed V and J ends, which lost 9 bases and 2 bases, there was a span of 11 bases. CDR3: CASRDSPYNEQFF. As DNA, the CDR3 is TGTGCCAGCCGGGACTCACCCTACAATGAGCAGTTCTTC.

The V gene is TRBV2, the J gene TRBJ1-2; D perhaps matches TRBD1 (5 bases). The CDR3 is 14 residues long. The V gene lost 4 bases and the J gene lost 1 base, with 10 bases spanning the gap. Germline CDR1 SNHLY, CDR2 FYNNEI. For the CDR3, the DNA is TGTGCCAGCAGTGTGACAGCCATTAACTATGGCTACACCTTC. Protein: CASSVTAINYGYTF. The full variable domain, its missing parts supplied by reference TRBV2 and TRBJ1-2, is EPEVTQTPSHQVTQMGQEVILRCVPISNHLYFYWYRQILGQKVEFLVSFYNNEISEKSEIFDDQFSVERPDGSNFTLKIRSTKLEDSAMYFCASSVTAINYGYTFGSGTRLTVV.

This clone has only a few counts. This chain connects TRBV25-1 to TRBJ1-4, with 8 nucleotides matching TRBD1. The CDR3 is 15 amino acids. CDR1 MGHDK and CDR2 SYGVNS come from the germline V gene. V shed 3 bases and J 3 bases; nucleotides not matched to a gene: 3. The CDR3 bases are TGTGCCAGCAGTGACAGGGGGCTATCTAATGAAAAACTGTTTTTT. Translated: CASSDRGLSNEKLFF.

The chain combines TRBV19 with TRBJ2-7; 7 bases are shared with TRBD1. The V and J ends lost 6 bases and 3 bases, in that order; junction bases with no gene match: 5. The CDR3 runs 13 residues. In germline, CDR1 is LNHDA, CDR2 SQIVND (reference sequence). CDR3 in amino acids: CASRRPGGYEQYF. CDR3 DNA: TGTGCCAGTAGAAGGCCAGGGGGCTACGAGCAGTACTTC.

This clone showed up just a few times. The chain is built from TRBV10-3 and TRBJ1-2, with 8 bases lining up with TRBD1. This CDR3 spans 12 amino acids. V trimming: 7 bases; J trimming: 4 bases; junction bases outside the gene matches: 2. CDR1 is ENHRY and CDR2 is SYGVKD in the germline V gene. CDR3 region: CAIKDRGYGYTF. The DNA for the CDR3 is TGTGCCATCAAAGACAGGGGCTATGGCTACACCTTC.